The 3 T cell receptor beta chains below come from one sample, sequenced in a study of beta chain features in type 1 diabetes. Of the isolated RNA, all was reverse transcribed, and so the sequenced material was expressed TCRB transcripts. Libraries were prepared by immunoSEQ multiplex PCR; TCRdb keeps only in-frame clonotypes and omits some of them. The sample includes roughly 150,000 clones, roughly 9% seen only once; the top ten take under 0.75%. Study-level results: Shorter TCRB CDR3s, moderately but significantly so, were found in Type 1 diabetes patients in all four CD4+ subsets.

These receptors are not linked to any known antigen. The sequencing input was central memory CD4+ T cells from blood. The receptor source for this set is a woman in her twenties or thirties with type 1 diabetes.

The J gene is TRBJ1-2, the V gene TRBV11-2; D ambiguous. V lost 4 bases and J lost 8, with 29 bases in between. The CDR3 sequence is 18 residues long. Germline V lookup: CDR1 SGHAT, CDR2 FQNNGV. CDR3 nucleotides: TGTGCCAGCAGCTCCCCTAGTATATCAGTCCTCGTGAGTCAGGGCTACACCTTC. It is translated as CASSSPSISVLVSQGYTF.

This clone was recorded a few times. The chain couples TRBV9 to TRBJ2-6, with D perhaps matching TRBD2 (6 bases). CDR3 length equals 19 residues. Germline V gene sequence: CDR1 SGDLS, CDR2 YYNGEE. V shed 4 bases and J shed 1 base, with 21 bases lying between them. DNA for the CDR3: TGTGCCAGCAGCTCCCCGTGGATTAGCGGAAGATCTGGGGCCAACGTCCTGACTTTC. As protein: CASSSPWISGRSGANVLTF.

Only a few counts were recorded for this clone. V usage is TRBV4-1 and J usage is TRBJ2-4; D is possibly TRBD2 (5 bases). Germline CDR1 MGHRA, CDR2 YSYEKL. The CDR3 length is 15 residues. Trimming pared 0 bases from V and 8 bases from J, leaving 14 bases between. The CDR3 DNA is TGCGCCAGCAGCCAAGATGGTACAGCGGTATACATTCAGTACTTC. Its translation is CASSQDGTAVYIQYF.